The next 8 T cell receptor beta chains were all read from a single sample in a study of blood T cells in healthy people across ages. The use of a sample-barcoded 5' primer and a J-beta primer mix characterized a second PCR of 7 to 11 cycles. TCRdb recomputed calls from the 5' RACE reads with MiXCR, one row per CDR3 protein. The sample shows over 1,500,000 distinct CDR3 sequences, approximately 40% of them seen only once. The sample was blood. The receptors shown here come from a human donor in good health.

This rearrangement joins TRBV5-1 to TRBJ1-1, with D unclear. The CDR3 covers 12 residues. Between the trimmed V and J ends, which lost 6 bases and 2 bases, there was a span of 8 bases. Looked up from germline, CDR1 is SGHRS and CDR2 is YFSETQ. CDR3 residues: CASKNTNTEAFF. Here the CDR3 DNA reads TGCGCCAGCAAGAATACCAACACTGAAGCTTTCTTT.

The chain recombines TRBV2 with TRBJ2-4; the D gene is possibly TRBD1 (7 bases). Germline V lookup: CDR1 SNHLY, CDR2 FYNNEI. Trimming cost V 3 bases and J 0 bases, with 21 bases left between them. The CDR3 has 19 amino acids. The chain's CDR3 is CASSDSRDSRRLAKNIQYF. CDR3 nucleotides: TGTGCCAGCAGTGACTCGCGGGACAGTCGAAGACTAGCCAAAAACATTCAGTACTTC.

This clonotype was detected only a few times. V usage is TRBV5-1 and J usage is TRBJ1-5; possibly TRBD1 for D (6 bases). Germline CDR1 is SGHRS and CDR2 is YFSETQ. Trimming pared 4 bases from V and 9 bases from J, leaving 29 bases between. The length of the CDR3 is 18 residues. Here the CDR3 DNA reads TGCGCCAGCAGCGGGGGACAATCAGTGCTGGATCAACGGTGGCCCCAGCATTTT. Protein: CASSGGQSVLDQRWPQHF.

The sample holds a few counts of this clonotype. The gene calls are TRBV7-8 and TRBJ2-7; D possibly uses TRBD1 or TRBD2 (6 bases each). This CDR3 spans 16 amino acids. V was shortened by 1 base and J by 3 bases, with 16 bases between the two germline ends. Germline V CDR1 and CDR2: SGHVS, FQNEAQ. CDR3: CASSLGRQGTFYEQYF. The CDR3 DNA sequence: TGTGCCAGCAGCTTAGGTCGCCAGGGGACTTTCTACGAGCAGTACTTC.

This clonotype came up a few times. The chain is built from TRBV10-3 and TRBJ2-1, with D possibly TRBD1 on 6 matching bases. Germline loops: CDR1 ENHRY, CDR2 SYGVKD. CDR3 length: 14 residues. Trimming removed 3 bases from V and 5 bases from J, with 11 bases in between. CDR3 sequence reads: CAISDPDRNNEQFF. In DNA form, the CDR3 reads TGTGCCATCAGTGACCCGGACAGAAACAATGAGCAGTTCTTC.

This clonotype was counted only a few times. The rearrangement links TRBV7-8 to TRBJ1-2; no clear D. V lost 5 bases and J 5 bases, leaving 12 bases between the germline ends. The V gene's germline CDR1 is SGHVS and CDR2 FQNEAQ. CDR3 length: 13 residues. This CDR3 reads CASSASHLYGYTF. CDR3 bases: TGTGCCAGCAGCGCCTCCCACCTTTATGGCTACACCTTC.

This chain links TRBV3-1 with TRBJ1-2; D call uncertain. Between the trimmed V and J ends, which lost 1 base and 4 bases, there was a span of 22 bases. In germline, CDR1 is LGHDT, CDR2 YNNKEL (reference sequence). There are 18 residues in the CDR3. CDR3 DNA: TGTGCCAGCAGCCAAGGGGTGGCCAGGCCCTATAATGGCTATGGCTACACCTTC. Amino acids: CASSQGVARPYNGYGYTF.

The CDR3 loop reads CASSLGQVSGNQPQHF. DNA for the CDR3: TGTGCCAGCAGCTTAGGACAGGTTTCAGGCAATCAGCCCCAGCATTTT. The chain is built from TRBV7-8 and TRBJ1-5; a weak D match, TRBD1 (6 bases). This CDR3 spans 16 amino acids. Between the trimmed V and J ends, which lost 1 base and 2 bases, there was a span of 12 bases. Germline V gene data show CDR1 as SGHVS and CDR2 as FQNEAQ.